These 27 T cell receptor beta chains share one sample of origin, sequenced in a study of blood T cell repertoires in COVID-19. TCRdb keeps only in-frame clones here, not all; method: immunoSEQ multiplex PCR. The table has 250,000 to 300,000 clones, about 88% seen once. Sequenced sample: peripheral blood. The receptors shown here come from a man in his late teens or twenties with active or convalescent COVID-19.

This chain links TRBV27 with TRBJ1-2; D ambiguous. The V and J ends lost 10 bases and 6 bases respectively, with 12 bases between them. This CDR3 has 11 residues. Germline V gene lookup returns CDR1 MNHEY and CDR2 SMNVEV (reference sequence). The CDR3 nucleotides are TGTGCCATAAAGGGAGGAGATGGCTACACCTTC. Protein: CAIKGGDGYTF.

This chain joins TRBV10-1 and TRBJ2-7, with 7 bases fitting TRBD1. This CDR3 contains 15 residues. J gave up 3 bases and V 7 bases, and 12 bases lay outside the gene matches. Germline values: CDR1 WNHNN, CDR2 SYGVQD (reference sequence). The CDR3 nucleotides are TGCGCCAGCAATCCCTTGGACAGGTATTACTACGAGCAGTACTTC. Amino acids: CASNPLDRYYYEQYF.

V and J are TRBV29-1 and TRBJ2-1, with 12 bases fitting TRBD2. J gave up 4 bases and V 5 bases, and 9 bases lay outside the gene matches. This CDR3 is built from 16 residues. Germline V CDR1 and CDR2: SQVTM, ANQGSEA. The CDR3 bases are TGCAGCGTTTCTAGCGGGAGGGGACGAATTTACAATGAGCAGTTCTTC. It translates to CSVSSGRGRIYNEQFF.

V and J are TRBV7-3 and TRBJ2-1, with TRBD2 matching 9 bases. The germline V gene has CDR1 SGHTA and CDR2 FQGTGA. The V and J ends lost 1 base and 4 bases, in that order; junction bases with no gene match: 2. The CDR3 loop spans 15 amino acids. The CDR3 protein is CASSLRLAGYNEQFF. The CDR3 bases are TGTGCCAGCAGCTTAAGGCTAGCGGGGTACAATGAGCAGTTCTTC.

The chain carries TRBV28 and TRBJ2-2; unclear D gene. This CDR3 spans 11 amino acids. The V end lost 2 bases, the J end lost 10 bases, and 5 bases lay between the germline ends. Germline lookup yields CDR1 MDHEN and CDR2 SYDVKM. CDR3 sequence: CASSLGQELFF. CDR3 DNA: TGTGCCAGCAGTTTAGGCCAGGAGCTGTTTTTT.

The rearrangement uses TRBV6-6 and TRBJ2-1; weak D call: TRBD1 (6 bases). Trimming took 2 bases from V and 3 from J, leaving 8 bases between them. The CDR3 length is 14 residues. CDR1 is MNHNY, CDR2 SVGAGI, per germline (reference sequence). This chain's CDR3 is CASSYRTDYNEQFF. In nucleotides, the CDR3 is TGTGCCAGCAGTTACAGGACAGACTACAATGAGCAGTTCTTC.

This chain links TRBV7-9 with TRBJ2-6; TRBD1 matches at 7 bases. Trimming removed 5 bases from V and 2 bases from J; junction bases left unmatched: 3. There are 15 residues in the CDR3. Germline CDR1 is SEHNR and CDR2 is FQNEAQ (reference sequence). CDR3 nucleotides: TGTGCCAGCAGCCTAGGGGGCGCTGGGGCCAACGTCCTGACTTTC. Its translation: CASSLGGAGANVLTF.

This chain connects TRBV9 to TRBJ2-7, with D perhaps TRBD2 (6 bases). The CDR3 is 13 residues long. The ends were cut back, 4 bases at V and 8 bases at J, with 16 bases in the middle. Germline CDR1 SGDLS, CDR2 YYNGEE. The DNA of the CDR3 is TGTGCCAGCAGCTTCCCCAGCCGGGAGCAGCAGTACTTC. Translating gives CASSFPSREQQYF.

The chain carries TRBV5-4 and TRBJ2-7, with a possible D match to TRBD1 (5 bases). Germline V CDR1 and CDR2: SGHNT, YYREEE (reference sequence). The CDR3 covers 15 residues. Trimming removed 2 bases at V and 4 bases at J, with 16 bases between. For the CDR3, the DNA is TGTGCCAGCAGCTTTGCGATTAGGGGTACATACGAGCAGTACTTC. Its translation: CASSFAIRGTYEQYF.

The V call is TRBV3-1 (or the pseudogene TRBV3-2), the J call TRBJ2-7; D may be TRBD2 (5 bases). V lost 0 bases to trimming and J lost 5 bases, with 14 bases between them. The CDR3 extends over 15 amino acids. Germline CDR1 is LGHDT and CDR2 is YNNKEL (reference sequence). CDR3 DNA sequence: TGTGCCAGCAGCCAAGACCTAGCAGGATTAGACGAGCAGTACTTC. Translated, it gives CASSQDLAGLDEQYF.

The rearrangement joins TRBV7-3 to TRBJ1-1, with TRBD1 identical over 7 bases. From germline, CDR1 is SGHTA and CDR2 FQGTGA. The CDR3 extends over 14 amino acids. Trimming cost V 6 bases and J 6 bases; bases outside gene matches: 10. The CDR3 is CASRQNGGGPEAFF. CDR3 nucleotide sequence: TGTGCCAGCAGGCAAAACGGAGGGGGCCCTGAAGCTTTCTTT.

This clone showed up just once. This chain's CDR3 is CASSPLDQETQYF. DNA of the CDR3: TGTGCCAGCTCACCTCTCGACCAAGAGACCCAGTACTTC. The V call is TRBV18, the J call TRBJ2-5; D ambiguous. Germline V gene lookup returns CDR1 KGHSH and CDR2 LQKENI. The CDR3 is 13 amino acids. Trimming pared 3 bases from V and 0 bases from J, leaving 5 bases between.

V is TRBV7-3 and J is TRBJ2-2; D remains ambiguous. Trimming left V 3 bases short and J 3 bases short, with 11 bases between. The CDR3 length is 15 residues. Germline CDR1 is SGHTA and CDR2 is FQGTGA. CDR3 sequence: CASSFGTAHTGELFF. Written as DNA, the CDR3 is TGTGCCAGCAGCTTTGGAACAGCCCACACCGGGGAGCTGTTTTTT.

CDR3 amino acids: CASSLGTGEQYF. The CDR3 coding sequence is TGTGCCAGCAGCCTCGGGACAGGCGAGCAGTACTTC. The chain is built from TRBV12-3 or TRBV12-4 and TRBJ2-7; 8 bases are a match to TRBD1. After removal of 6 bases from V and 6 bases from J, the junction contained 4 bases not matched to a gene. The CDR3 sequence is 12 residues long.

The chain links TRBV4-2 to TRBJ1-5, with D uncertain. Germline lookup yields CDR1 LGHNA and CDR2 YNFKEQ. Trimming removed 6 bases from V and 7 bases from J, with 10 bases in between. CDR3 length: 12 amino acids. The CDR3 loop is CASSSGSQPQHF. In DNA form, the CDR3 reads TGTGCCAGCAGTTCCGGGAGCCAGCCCCAGCATTTT.

The rearrangement joins TRBV6-6 to TRBJ2-3; D perhaps matches TRBD2 (5 bases). CDR3 length equals 16 residues. V lost 6 bases to trimming and J lost 2 bases, with 18 bases between them. Per the germline V gene, CDR1 is MNHNY and CDR2 is SVGAGI (reference sequence). The CDR3 is CASSYSGTSYTDTQYF. The CDR3 coding sequence is TGTGCCAGCAGCTACAGCGGTACCTCTTACACAGATACGCAGTATTTT.

The CDR3 loop reads CASSAQTGGDYEQYF. CDR3 bases: TGTGCCAGTTCTGCCCAGACAGGGGGCGATTACGAGCAGTACTTC. The chain carries TRBV19 and TRBJ2-7, with 10 bases that match TRBD1. J lost 4 bases, V lost 8 bases, and 11 bases had no gene match. CDR3 length: 15 amino acids. Looked up from germline, CDR1 is LNHDA and CDR2 is SQIVND (reference sequence).

V and J are TRBV29-1 and TRBJ1-1, with D perhaps matching TRBD1 (5 bases). V lost 3 bases to trimming and J lost 6 bases, with 14 bases between them. CDR3 length: 13 residues. Germline V gives CDR1 SQVTM, CDR2 ANQGSEA. DNA of the CDR3: TGCAGCGTTGATCAGGGAATCCCCCCTGAAGCTTTCTTT. Translated: CSVDQGIPPEAFF.

This chain joins TRBV29-1 and TRBJ2-5; TRBD2 matches 10 bases. V lost 7 bases and J lost 7; bases outside the gene matches: 9. Germline assignment: CDR1 SQVTM and CDR2 ANQGSEA. The CDR3 consists of 13 residues. This chain's CDR3 is CSALLAGEVTQYF. As DNA, the CDR3 is TGCAGCGCTCTTCTAGCGGGAGAAGTGACCCAGTACTTC.

DNA of the CDR3: TGCGCCAGCAGCTTGTGGGTTAGCGGGAGGAGCACAGATACGCAGTATTTT. Amino acids: CASSLWVSGRSTDTQYF. This sequence joins TRBV5-1 and TRBJ2-3, with 10 bases matching TRBD2. Trimming removed 1 base from V and 0 bases from J; junction bases left unmatched: 5. The CDR3 covers 17 residues. Germline CDR1 is SGHRS and CDR2 is YFSETQ.

This clone was detected a few times. The chain carries TRBV6-5 and TRBJ2-5, with D maybe TRBD1 (6 bases). CDR3 length: 11 residues. V was pared by 8 bases and J by 3 bases, with 7 bases between. Germline lookup yields CDR1 MNHEY and CDR2 SVGAGI. CDR3 coding DNA: TGTGCCAGCGCAGGGGAAGAGACCCAGTACTTC. Translated, it gives CASAGEETQYF.

About this clone: Additional DNA sequences in this sample encode the identical CDR3. The gene calls are TRBV5-1 and TRBJ1-3; D is perhaps TRBD1 (6 bases). CDR1 is SGHRS, CDR2 YFSETQ, per germline. V lost 0 bases and J 4 bases, leaving 8 bases between the germline ends. The CDR3 is made up of 14 amino acids. CDR3 in DNA: TGCGCCAGCAGCTTGGGACAGGCAGGAAACACCATATATTTT. Translated, it gives CASSLGQAGNTIYF.

V is TRBV4-2 and J is TRBJ1-1; the D is unclear. CDR3 length: 14 amino acids. With 0 bases removed from V and 2 bases from J, the gap between germline ends came to 7 bases. Germline assignment: CDR1 LGHNA and CDR2 YNFKEQ. DNA for the CDR3: TGTGCCAGCAGCCAAGATAGAATCAACACTGAAGCTTTCTTT. Translation gives CASSQDRINTEAFF.

This chain links TRBV6-2 or TRBV6-3 with TRBJ1-1, with a tentative D call TRBD1 (5 bases). V was shortened by 4 bases and J by 1 base, with 7 bases between the two germline ends. Germline V gives CDR1 MNHEY, CDR2 SVGEGT. The CDR3 totals 13 residues. The DNA for the CDR3 is TGTGCCAGCAGTTGGGGCGGGAACACTGAAGCTTTCTTT. Translating gives CASSWGGNTEAFF.

V usage is TRBV3-1 (or the pseudogene TRBV3-2) and J usage is TRBJ2-2; 9 bases align to TRBD2. V was pared by 4 bases and J by 6 bases, with 12 bases of the junction left unmatched. Germline-derived CDR1 and CDR2 are LGHDT and YNNKEL (reference sequence). The CDR3 extends over 17 amino acids. The DNA of the CDR3 is TGTGCCAGCAGCCTGGGCAGGACTAGCGTTTTTGCCGGGGAGCTGTTTTTT. Its protein product is CASSLGRTSVFAGELFF.

The V and J genes are TRBV18 and TRBJ2-6; TRBD1 matches 8 bases. The CDR3 sequence is 19 residues long. In germline, CDR1 is KGHSH, CDR2 LQKENI. J was trimmed by 2 bases and V by 5 bases; bases with no gene match: 14. CDR3 in amino acids: CASSEFGRGQGTGANVLTF. The CDR3 coding sequence is TGTGCCAGCTCAGAATTTGGCAGGGGGCAAGGGACTGGGGCCAACGTCCTGACTTTC.

The chain combines TRBV27 with TRBJ2-2; 8 nucleotides match TRBD1. The CDR3 loop spans 12 amino acids. Germline lookup yields CDR1 MNHEY and CDR2 SMNVEV (reference sequence). V trimming: 8 bases; J trimming: 6 bases; junction bases outside the gene matches: 2. The CDR3 reads CASSTGAGELFF. In DNA, the CDR3 is TGTGCCAGCTCGACAGGGGCCGGGGAGCTGTTTTTT.